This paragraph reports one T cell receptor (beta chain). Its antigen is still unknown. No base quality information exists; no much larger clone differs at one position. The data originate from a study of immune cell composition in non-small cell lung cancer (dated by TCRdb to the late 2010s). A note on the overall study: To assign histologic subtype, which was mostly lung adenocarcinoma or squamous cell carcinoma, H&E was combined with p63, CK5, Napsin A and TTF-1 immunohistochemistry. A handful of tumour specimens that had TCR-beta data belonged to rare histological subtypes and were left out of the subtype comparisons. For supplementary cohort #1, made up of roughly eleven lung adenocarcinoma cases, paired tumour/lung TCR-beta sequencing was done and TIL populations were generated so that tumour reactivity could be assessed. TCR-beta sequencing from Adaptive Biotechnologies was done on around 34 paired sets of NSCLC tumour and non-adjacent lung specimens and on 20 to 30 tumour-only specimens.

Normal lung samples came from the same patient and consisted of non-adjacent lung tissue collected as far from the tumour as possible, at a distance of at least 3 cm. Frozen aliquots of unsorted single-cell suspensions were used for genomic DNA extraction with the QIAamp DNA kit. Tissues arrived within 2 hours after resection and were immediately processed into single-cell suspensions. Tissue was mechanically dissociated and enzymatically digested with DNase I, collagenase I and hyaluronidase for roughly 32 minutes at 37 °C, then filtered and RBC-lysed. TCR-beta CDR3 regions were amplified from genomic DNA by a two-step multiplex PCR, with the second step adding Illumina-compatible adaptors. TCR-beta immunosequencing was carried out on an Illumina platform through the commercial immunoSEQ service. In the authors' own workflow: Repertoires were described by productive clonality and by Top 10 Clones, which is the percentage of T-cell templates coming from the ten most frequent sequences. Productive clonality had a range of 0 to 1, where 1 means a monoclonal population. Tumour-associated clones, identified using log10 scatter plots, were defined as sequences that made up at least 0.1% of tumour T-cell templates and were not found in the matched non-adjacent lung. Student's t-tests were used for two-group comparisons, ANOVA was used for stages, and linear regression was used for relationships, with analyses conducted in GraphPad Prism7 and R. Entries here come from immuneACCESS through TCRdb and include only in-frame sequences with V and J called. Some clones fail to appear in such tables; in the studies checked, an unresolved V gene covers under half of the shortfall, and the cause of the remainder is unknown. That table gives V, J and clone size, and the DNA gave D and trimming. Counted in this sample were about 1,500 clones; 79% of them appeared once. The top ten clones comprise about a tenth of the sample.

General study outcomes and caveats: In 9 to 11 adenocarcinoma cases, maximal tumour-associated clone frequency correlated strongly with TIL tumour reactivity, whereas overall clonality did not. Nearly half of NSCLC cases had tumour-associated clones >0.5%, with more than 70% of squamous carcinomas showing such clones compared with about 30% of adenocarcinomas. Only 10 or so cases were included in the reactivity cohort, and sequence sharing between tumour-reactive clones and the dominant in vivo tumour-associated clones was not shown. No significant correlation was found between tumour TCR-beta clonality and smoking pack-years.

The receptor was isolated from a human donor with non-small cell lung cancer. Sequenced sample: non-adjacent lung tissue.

The nucleotides read TGTGCCAGCAGCCCGAGATTATGGACAGAGATGGAGAAAGTAGGTAGCACAGATACGCAGTATTTT. Protein translation: CASSPRLWTEMEKVGSTDTQYF. The chain employs TRBV28 and TRBJ2-3; possibly the D gene is TRBD1, per 6 matching bases. The V end loses 6 bases and the J end loses 0 bases, and a stretch of 34 bases separates them. The germline V gene supplies CDR1 MDHEN and CDR2 SYDVKM. The CDR3 goes from the cysteine to the phenylalanine over 22 residues. CDR3 DNA only is kept here, 66 bases in frame from base 1.